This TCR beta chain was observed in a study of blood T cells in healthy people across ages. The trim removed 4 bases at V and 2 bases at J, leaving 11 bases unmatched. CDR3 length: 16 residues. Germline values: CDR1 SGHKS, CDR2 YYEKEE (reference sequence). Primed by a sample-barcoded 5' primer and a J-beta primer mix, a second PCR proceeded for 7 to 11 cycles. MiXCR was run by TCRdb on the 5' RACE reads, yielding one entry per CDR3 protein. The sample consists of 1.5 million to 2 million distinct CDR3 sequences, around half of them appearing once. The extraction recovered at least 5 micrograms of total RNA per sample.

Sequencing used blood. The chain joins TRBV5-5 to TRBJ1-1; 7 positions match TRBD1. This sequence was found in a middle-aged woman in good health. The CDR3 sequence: CASSVRTGDLNTEAFF. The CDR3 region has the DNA TGTGCCAGCAGCGTAAGAACAGGGGACCTCAACACTGAAGCTTTCTTT.